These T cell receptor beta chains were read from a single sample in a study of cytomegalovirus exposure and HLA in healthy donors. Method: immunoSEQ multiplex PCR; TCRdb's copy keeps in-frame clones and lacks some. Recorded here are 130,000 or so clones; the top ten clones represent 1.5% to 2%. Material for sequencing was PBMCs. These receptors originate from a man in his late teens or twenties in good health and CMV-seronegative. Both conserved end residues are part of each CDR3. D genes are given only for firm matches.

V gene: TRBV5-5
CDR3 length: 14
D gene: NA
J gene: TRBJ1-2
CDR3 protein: CASSRSPDLDGYTF
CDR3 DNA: TGTGCCAGCAGCCGGTCGCCTGATTTGGATGGCTACACCTTC

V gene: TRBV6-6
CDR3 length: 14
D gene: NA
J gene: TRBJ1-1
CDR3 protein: CASSYGGGNTEAFF
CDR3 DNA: TGTGCCAGCAGTTACGGGGGGGGGAACACTGAAGCTTTCTTT

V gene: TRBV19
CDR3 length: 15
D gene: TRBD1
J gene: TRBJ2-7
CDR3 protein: CASSNGGTGMYEQYF
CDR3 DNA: TGTGCCAGTAGTAACGGAGGGACAGGGATGTACGAGCAGTACTTC

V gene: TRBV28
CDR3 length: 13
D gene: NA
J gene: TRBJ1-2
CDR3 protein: CASRLPSGYGYTF
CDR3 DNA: TGTGCCAGCAGGCTCCCGTCGGGCTATGGCTACACCTTC

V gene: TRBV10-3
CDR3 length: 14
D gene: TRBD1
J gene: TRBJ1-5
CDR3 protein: CATLTGNSNQPQHF
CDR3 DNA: TGTGCCACCCTGACAGGGAATAGCAATCAGCCCCAGCATTTT

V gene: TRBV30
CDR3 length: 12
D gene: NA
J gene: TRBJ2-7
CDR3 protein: CAWSVQGYEQYF
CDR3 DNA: TGTGCCTGGAGTGTACAGGGCTACGAGCAGTACTTC

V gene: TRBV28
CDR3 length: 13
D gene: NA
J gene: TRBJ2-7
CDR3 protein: CASSRERIYEQYF
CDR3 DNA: TGTGCCAGCAGCAGGGAAAGAATCTACGAGCAGTACTTC

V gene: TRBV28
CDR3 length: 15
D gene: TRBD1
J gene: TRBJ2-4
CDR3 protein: CASRSMTGKRNIQYF
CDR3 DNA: TGTGCCAGCAGGTCCATGACAGGGAAACGAAACATTCAGTACTTC

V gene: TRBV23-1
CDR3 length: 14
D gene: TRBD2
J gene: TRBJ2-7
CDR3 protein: CASSQPGGAYEQYF
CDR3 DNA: TGCGCCAGCAGTCAACCCGGGGGGGCCTACGAGCAGTACTTC

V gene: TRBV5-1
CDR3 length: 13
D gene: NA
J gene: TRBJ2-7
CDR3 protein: CASSFTTNYEQYF
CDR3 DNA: TGCGCCAGCAGCTTCACTACAAACTACGAGCAGTACTTC

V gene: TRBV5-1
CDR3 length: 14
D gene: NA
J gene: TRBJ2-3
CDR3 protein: CASSFRGLIDTQYF
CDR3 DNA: TGCGCCAGCAGCTTCAGGGGATTGATCGATACGCAGTATTTT

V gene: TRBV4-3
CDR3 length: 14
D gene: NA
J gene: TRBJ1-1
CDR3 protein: CASSQEPGRTEAFF
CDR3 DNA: TGCGCCAGCAGCCAAGAGCCAGGGCGTACTGAAGCTTTCTTT

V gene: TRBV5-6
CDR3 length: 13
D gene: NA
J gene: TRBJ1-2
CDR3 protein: CASSLQGLYGYTF
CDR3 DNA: TGTGCCAGCAGCTTGCAGGGACTCTATGGCTACACCTTC

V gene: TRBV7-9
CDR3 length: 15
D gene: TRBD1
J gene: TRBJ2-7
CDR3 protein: CASSSARQGAYEQYF
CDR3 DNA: TGTGCCAGCAGCTCAGCCCGCCAGGGGGCCTACGAGCAGTACTTC

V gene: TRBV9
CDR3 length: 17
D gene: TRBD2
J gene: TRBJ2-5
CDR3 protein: CASSKGSLAGGEETQYF
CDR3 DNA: TGTGCCAGCAGCAAAGGTTCACTAGCGGGAGGGGAGGAGACCCAGTACTTC

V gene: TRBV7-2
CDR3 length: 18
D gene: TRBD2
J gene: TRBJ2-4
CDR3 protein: CASSLVLAGGPAKNIQYF
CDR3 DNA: TGTGCCAGCAGCTTAGTGCTAGCGGGGGGCCCCGCCAAAAACATTCAGTACTTC

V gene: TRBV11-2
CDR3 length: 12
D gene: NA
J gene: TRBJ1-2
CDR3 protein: CASSPGDYGYTF
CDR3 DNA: TGTGCCAGCAGCCCAGGGGACTATGGCTACACCTTC

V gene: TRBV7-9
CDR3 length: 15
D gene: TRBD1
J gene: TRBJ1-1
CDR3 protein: CASSFGQGANTEAFF
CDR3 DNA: TGTGCCAGCAGCTTTGGTCAGGGGGCGAACACTGAAGCTTTCTTT

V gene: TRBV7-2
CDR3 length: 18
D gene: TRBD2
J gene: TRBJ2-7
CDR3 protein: CASSRGTSGGDILYEQYF
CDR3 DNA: TGTGCCAGCAGCAGAGGGACTAGCGGGGGAGATATCCTCTACGAGCAGTACTTC

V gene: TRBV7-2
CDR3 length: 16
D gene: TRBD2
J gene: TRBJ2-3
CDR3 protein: CASSFLAGGRADTQYF
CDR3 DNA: TGTGCCAGCAGCTTCTTGGCGGGGGGGCGCGCAGATACGCAGTATTTT

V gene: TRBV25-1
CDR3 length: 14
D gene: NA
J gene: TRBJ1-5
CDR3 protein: CASSESPQVQPQHF
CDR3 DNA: TGTGCCAGCAGTGAATCCCCCCAGGTCCAGCCCCAGCATTTT

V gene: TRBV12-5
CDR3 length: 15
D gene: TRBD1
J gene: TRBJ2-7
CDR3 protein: CASASSGTGFGEQYF
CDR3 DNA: TGTGCTAGTGCTTCCTCCGGGACAGGGTTCGGCGAGCAGTACTTC

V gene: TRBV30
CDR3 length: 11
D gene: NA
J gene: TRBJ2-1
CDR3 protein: CAWRYYNEQFF
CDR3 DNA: TGTGCCTGGAGATATTACAATGAGCAGTTCTTC

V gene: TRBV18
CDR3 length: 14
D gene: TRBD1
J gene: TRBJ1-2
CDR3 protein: CASSPGQGYSGYTF
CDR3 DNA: TGTGCCAGCTCACCCGGACAGGGGTATAGTGGCTACACCTTC

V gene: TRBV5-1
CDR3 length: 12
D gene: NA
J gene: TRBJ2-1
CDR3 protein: CASSLGGNEQFF
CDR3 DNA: TGCGCCAGCAGCTTGGGAGGGAATGAGCAGTTCTTC

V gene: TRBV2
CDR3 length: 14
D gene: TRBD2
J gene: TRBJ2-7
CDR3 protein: CASNWEGNSYEQYF
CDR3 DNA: TGTGCCAGCAATTGGGAGGGAAACTCCTACGAGCAGTACTTC

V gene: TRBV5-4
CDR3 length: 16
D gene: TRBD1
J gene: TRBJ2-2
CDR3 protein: CASRTDRASRAGELFF
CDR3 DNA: TGTGCCAGCAGAACGGACAGGGCGTCTCGGGCCGGGGAGCTGTTTTTT

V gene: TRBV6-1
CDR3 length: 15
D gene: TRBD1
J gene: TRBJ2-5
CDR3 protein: CASSGGQGNQETQYF
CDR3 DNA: TGTGCCAGCAGTGGGGGACAGGGAAACCAAGAGACCCAGTACTTC

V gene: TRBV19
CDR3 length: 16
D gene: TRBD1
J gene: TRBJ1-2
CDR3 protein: CASRTRGQGDDYGYTF
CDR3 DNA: TGTGCCAGTAGAACAAGAGGACAGGGAGACGACTATGGCTACACCTTC